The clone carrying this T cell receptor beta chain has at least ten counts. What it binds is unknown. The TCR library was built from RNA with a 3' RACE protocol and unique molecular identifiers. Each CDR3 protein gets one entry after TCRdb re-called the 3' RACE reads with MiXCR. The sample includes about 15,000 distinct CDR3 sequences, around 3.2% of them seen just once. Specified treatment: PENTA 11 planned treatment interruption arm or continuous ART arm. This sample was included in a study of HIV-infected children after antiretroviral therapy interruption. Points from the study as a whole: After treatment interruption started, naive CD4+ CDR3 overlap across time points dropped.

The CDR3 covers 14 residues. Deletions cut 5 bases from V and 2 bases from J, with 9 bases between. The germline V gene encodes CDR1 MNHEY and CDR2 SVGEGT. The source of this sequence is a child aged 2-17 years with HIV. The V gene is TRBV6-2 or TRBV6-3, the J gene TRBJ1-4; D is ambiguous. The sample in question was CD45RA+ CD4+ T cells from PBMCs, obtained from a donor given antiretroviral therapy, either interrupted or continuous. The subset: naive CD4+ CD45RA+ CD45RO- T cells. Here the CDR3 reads CASSAGSTNEKLFF. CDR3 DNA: TGTGCCAGCAGTGCGGGGTCTACTAATGAAAAACTGTTTTTT.